This TCR beta chain was sequenced during a study of OX40 agonist ivuxolimab in advanced cancers. Study details: Patients were dosed with the agonistic anti-OX40 (CD134) antibody ivuxolimab. Whole-study findings and limits: The mean number of expanded clones was higher in CD8+ T cells than in CD4+.

Germline V gene sequence: CDR1 SGHVS, CDR2 FQNEAQ. V gave up 3 bases and J gave up 5 bases, with 8 bases separating them. This CDR3 region has 12 residues. TCRdb keeps only in-frame clones here, not all; method: immunoSEQ multiplex PCR. Of about 25,000 clones detected, roughly 93% appear once; the ten largest clones hold 49%. Concerning this clone: The antigen remains undetermined.

The sample here was CD4+ or CD8+ T cells sorted from blood, taken in a trial of the OX40 agonist ivuxolimab. This clonotype was obtained from an adult with an advanced solid tumor such as melanoma, head and neck, liver or kidney cancer. This rearrangement joins TRBV7-8 to TRBJ2-7; possible D gene TRBD2, 5 bases. The chain's CDR3 is CASSFDGNEQYF. CDR3 nucleotide sequence: TGTGCCAGCAGCTTCGACGGGAACGAGCAGTACTTC.